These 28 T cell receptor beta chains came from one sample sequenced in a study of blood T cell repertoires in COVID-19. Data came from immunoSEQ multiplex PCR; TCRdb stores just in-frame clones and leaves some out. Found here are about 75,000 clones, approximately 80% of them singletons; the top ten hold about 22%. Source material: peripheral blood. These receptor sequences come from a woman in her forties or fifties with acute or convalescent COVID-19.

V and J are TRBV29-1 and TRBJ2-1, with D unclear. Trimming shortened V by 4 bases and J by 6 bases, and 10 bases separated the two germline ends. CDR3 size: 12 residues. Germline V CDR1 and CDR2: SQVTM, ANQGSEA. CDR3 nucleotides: TGCAGCGTTGGGAGTACGGCCAATGAGCAGTTCTTC. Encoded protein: CSVGSTANEQFF.

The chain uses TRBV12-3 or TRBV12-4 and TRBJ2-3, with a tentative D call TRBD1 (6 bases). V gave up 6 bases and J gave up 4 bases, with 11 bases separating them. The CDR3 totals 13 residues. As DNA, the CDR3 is TGTGCCAGCAGGCGAACAGGGCCAGATACGCAGTATTTT. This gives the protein CASRRTGPDTQYF.

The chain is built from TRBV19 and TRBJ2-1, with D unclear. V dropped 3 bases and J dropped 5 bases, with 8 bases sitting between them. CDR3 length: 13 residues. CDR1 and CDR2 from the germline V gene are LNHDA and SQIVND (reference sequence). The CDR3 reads CASSIVFNNEQFF. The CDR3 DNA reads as TGTGCCAGTAGTATTGTGTTTAACAATGAGCAGTTCTTC.

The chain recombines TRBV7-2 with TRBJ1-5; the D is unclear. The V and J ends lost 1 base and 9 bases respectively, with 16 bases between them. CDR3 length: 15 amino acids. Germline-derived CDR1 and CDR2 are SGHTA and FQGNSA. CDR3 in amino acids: CASSLGGVGGGPQHF. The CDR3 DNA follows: TGTGCCAGCAGCTTAGGTGGGGTGGGAGGTGGGCCCCAGCATTTT.

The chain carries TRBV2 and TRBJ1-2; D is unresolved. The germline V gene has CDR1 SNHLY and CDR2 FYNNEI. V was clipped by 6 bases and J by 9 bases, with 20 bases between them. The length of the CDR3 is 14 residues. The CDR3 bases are TGTGCCAGCAGCACCACCAACCGCGTCCTAAGCTACACCTTC. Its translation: CASSTTNRVLSYTF.

CDR3 sequence reads: CASSVGGLVNSPLHF. The CDR3 DNA follows: TGTGCCAGCAGCGTAGGAGGCTTGGTGAATTCACCCCTCCACTTT. This chain connects TRBV9 to TRBJ1-6; D is uncertain. Trimming took 0 bases from V and 7 from J, leaving 11 bases between them. The CDR3 spans 15 residues. Germline V gives CDR1 SGDLS, CDR2 YYNGEE.

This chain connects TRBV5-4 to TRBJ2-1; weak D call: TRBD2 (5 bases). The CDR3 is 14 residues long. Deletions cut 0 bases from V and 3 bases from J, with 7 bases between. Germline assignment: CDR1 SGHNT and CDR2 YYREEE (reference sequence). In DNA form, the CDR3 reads TGTGCCAGCAGCTTGGCTAGCCTCTACAATGAGCAGTTCTTC. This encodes CASSLASLYNEQFF.

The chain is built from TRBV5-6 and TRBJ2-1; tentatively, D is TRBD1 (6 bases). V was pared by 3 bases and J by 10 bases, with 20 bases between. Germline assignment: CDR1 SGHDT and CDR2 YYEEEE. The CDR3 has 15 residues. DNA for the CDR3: TGTGCCAGCAGCTCTACCGGGACAATCGAGGCGGAGCAGTTCTTC. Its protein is CASSSTGTIEAEQFF.

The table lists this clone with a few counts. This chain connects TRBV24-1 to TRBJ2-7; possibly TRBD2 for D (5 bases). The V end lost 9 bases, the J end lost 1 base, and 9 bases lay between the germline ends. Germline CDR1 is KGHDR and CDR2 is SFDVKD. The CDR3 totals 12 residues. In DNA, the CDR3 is TGTGCCACCGCCGGGGATTCCTACGAGCAGTACTTC. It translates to CATAGDSYEQYF.

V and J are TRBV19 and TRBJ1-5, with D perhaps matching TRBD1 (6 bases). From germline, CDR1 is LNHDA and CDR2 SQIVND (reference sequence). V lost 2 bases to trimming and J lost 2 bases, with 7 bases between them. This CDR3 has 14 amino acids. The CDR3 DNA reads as TGTGCCAGTAGTATAAGGACAGGCAATCAGCCCCAGCATTTT. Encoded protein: CASSIRTGNQPQHF.

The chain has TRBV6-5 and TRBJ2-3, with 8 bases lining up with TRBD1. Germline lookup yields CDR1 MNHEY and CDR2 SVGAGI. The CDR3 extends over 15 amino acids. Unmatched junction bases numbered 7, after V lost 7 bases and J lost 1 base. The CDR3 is CASNQGAARTDTQYF. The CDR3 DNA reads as TGTGCCAGCAACCAGGGGGCTGCTCGCACAGATACGCAGTATTTT.

This CDR3 is CATSGEGSYNEQFF. CDR3 nucleotides: TGTGCCACCTCCGGGGAGGGGTCCTACAATGAGCAGTTCTTC. This rearrangement joins TRBV2 to TRBJ2-1; 7 nucleotides match TRBD2. Germline V gives CDR1 SNHLY, CDR2 FYNNEI. With 10 bases clipped from V and 1 base from J, the junction kept 7 bases outside the gene matches. This CDR3 comprises 14 residues.

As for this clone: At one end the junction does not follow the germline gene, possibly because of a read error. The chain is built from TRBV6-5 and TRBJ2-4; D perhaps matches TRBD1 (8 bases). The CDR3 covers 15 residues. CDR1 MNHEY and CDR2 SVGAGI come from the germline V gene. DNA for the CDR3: TGTGCCAGCAGTGACTCTACAGGGGGGGGAAACATTCAGTACTTC. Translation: CASSDSTGGGNIQYF.

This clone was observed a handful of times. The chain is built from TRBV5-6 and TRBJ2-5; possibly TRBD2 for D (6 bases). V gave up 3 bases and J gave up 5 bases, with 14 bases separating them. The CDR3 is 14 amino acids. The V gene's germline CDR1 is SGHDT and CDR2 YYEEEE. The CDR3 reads CASSSWGVRETQYF. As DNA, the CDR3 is TGTGCCAGCAGCTCCTGGGGGGTGAGGGAGACCCAGTACTTC.

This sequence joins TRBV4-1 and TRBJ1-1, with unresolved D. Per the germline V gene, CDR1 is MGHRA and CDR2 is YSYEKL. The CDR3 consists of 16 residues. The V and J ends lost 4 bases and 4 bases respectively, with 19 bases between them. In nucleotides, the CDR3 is TGCGCCAGCAGCCGCACTTTAGTGGTGAGTATCACTGAAGCTTTCTTT. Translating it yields CASSRTLVVSITEAFF.

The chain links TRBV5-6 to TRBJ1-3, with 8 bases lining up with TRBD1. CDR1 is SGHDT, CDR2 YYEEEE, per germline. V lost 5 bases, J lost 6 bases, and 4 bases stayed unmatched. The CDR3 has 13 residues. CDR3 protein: CASRKTGANTIYF. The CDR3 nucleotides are TGTGCCAGCAGAAAGACAGGGGCAAACACCATATATTTT.

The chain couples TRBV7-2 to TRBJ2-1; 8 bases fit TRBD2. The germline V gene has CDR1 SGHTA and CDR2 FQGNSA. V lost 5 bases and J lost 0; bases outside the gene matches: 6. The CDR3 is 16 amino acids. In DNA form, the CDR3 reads TGTGCCAGCAGCCCCCGCGGGGGGAGCTCCTACAATGAGCAGTTCTTC. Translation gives CASSPRGGSSYNEQFF.

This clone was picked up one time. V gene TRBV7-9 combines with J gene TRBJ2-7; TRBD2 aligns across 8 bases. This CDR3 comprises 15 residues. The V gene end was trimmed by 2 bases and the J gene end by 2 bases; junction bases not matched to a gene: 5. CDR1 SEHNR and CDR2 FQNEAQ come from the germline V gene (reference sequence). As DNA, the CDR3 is TGTGCCAGCAGCTTATCCGCGGGAGGCCCCTACGAGCAGTACTTC. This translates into CASSLSAGGPYEQYF.

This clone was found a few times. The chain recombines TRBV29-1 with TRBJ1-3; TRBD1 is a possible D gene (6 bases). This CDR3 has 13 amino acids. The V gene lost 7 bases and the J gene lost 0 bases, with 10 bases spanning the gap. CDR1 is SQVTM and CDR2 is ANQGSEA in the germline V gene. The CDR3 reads CSAEGVSGNTIYF. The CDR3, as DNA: TGCAGCGCCGAGGGGGTCTCTGGAAACACCATATATTTT.

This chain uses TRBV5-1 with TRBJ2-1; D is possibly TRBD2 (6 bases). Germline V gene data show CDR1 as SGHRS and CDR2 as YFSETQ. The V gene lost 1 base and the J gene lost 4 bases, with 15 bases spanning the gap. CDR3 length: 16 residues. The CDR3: CASSLRGRGDYNEQFF. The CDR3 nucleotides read TGCGCCAGCAGCTTGCGGGGGAGAGGGGATTACAATGAGCAGTTCTTC.

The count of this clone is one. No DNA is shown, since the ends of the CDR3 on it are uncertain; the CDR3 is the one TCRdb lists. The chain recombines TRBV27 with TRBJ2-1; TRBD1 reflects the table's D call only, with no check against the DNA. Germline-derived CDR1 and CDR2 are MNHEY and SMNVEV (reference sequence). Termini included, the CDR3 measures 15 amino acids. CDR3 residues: CASSSSDMRYNEQFF.

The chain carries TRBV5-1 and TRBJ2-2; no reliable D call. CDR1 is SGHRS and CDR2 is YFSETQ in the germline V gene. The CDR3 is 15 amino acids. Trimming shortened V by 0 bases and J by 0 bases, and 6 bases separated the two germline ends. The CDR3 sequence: CASSLADTNTGELFF. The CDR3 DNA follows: TGCGCCAGCAGCTTGGCAGACACGAACACCGGGGAGCTGTTTTTT.

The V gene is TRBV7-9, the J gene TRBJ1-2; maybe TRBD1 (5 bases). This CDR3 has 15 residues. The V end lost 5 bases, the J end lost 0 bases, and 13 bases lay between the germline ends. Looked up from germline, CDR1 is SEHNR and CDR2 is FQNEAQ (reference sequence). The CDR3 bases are TGTGCCAGCAGCCCCCCAAGACAGCCTAACTATGGCTACACCTTC. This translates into CASSPPRQPNYGYTF. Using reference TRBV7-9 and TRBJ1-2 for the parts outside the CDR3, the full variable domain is DTGVSQNPRHKITKRGQNVTFRCDPISEHNRLYWYRQTLGQGPEFLTYFQNEAQLEKSRLLSDRFSAERPKGSFSTLEIQRTEQGDSAMYLCASSPPRQPNYGYTFGSGTRLTVV.

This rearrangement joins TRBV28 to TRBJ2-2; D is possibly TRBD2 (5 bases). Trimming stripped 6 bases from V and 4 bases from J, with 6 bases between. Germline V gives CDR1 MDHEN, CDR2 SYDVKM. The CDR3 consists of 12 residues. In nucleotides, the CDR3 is TGTGCCAGCAGGAGGGCCACCGGGGAGCTGTTTTTT. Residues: CASRRATGELFF.

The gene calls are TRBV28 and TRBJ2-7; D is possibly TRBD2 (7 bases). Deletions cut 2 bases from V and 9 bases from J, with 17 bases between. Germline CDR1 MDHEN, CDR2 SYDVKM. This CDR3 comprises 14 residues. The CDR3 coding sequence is TGTGCCAGCAGTTTAGGGGCAGGAGGGGGGGTGCAGTACTTC. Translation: CASSLGAGGGVQYF.

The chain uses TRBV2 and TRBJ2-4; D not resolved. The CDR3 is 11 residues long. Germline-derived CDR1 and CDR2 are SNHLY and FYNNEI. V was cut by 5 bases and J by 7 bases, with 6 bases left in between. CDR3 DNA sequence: TGTGCCAGCAGTCAATTGAACATTCAGTACTTC. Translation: CASSQLNIQYF.

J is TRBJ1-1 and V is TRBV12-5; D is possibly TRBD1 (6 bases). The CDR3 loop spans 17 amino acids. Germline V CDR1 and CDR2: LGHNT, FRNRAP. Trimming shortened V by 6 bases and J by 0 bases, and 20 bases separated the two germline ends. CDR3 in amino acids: CASGLGQKGEVNTEAFF. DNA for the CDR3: TGTGCTAGTGGCCTGGGACAAAAGGGAGAGGTGAACACTGAAGCTTTCTTT.

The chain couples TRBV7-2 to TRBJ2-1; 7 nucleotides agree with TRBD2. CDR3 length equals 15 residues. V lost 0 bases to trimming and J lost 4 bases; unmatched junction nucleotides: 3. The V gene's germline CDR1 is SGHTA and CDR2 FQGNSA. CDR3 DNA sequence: TGTGCCAGCAGCTTAGCGGCGGGAGAGTACAATGAGCAGTTCTTC. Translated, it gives CASSLAAGEYNEQFF.